This T cell receptor (beta chain) is from a study of chemoradiotherapy in HPV16-positive cancers. Study conclusions and caveats: Candidate HPV-specific clones and E7-related TCR motifs grew in tumor during treatment.

Only in-frame clones appear in the TCRdb table, and some are missing; sequencing was by immunoSEQ multiplex PCR. The data show about 14,000 clones, under 95% seen once. On this clone: Its antigen is currently unknown.

Trimming shortened V by 6 bases and J by 0 bases, and 6 bases separated the two germline ends. The germline gives CDR1 SNHLY, CDR2 FYNNEI. The CDR3 spans 12 residues. This material consisted of blood, taken from a patient who underwent chemoradiotherapy. This receptor was taken from a human donor with HPV-associated anogenital cancer. The genes are TRBV2 and TRBJ2-7, with unresolved D. CDR3 nucleotide sequence: TGTGCCAGCAGGCCGGACTCCTACGAGCAGTACTTC. It translates to CASRPDSYEQYF.